A single sample gave rise to the 25 T cell receptor beta chains below, sequenced in a study of T cell responses to AZD1222 COVID-19 vaccine. Using immunoSEQ multiplex PCR, the repertoire was profiled, and TCRdb retains in-frame clones only, with some absent. The table records about 120,000 clones, 80% to 90% of them present only once. Source: peripheral blood, taken on day 0 of AZD1222 vaccination. These receptors were taken from an adult in good health.

The rearrangement joins TRBV7-9 to TRBJ2-7; unclear D gene. Germline V gene lookup returns CDR1 SEHNR and CDR2 FQNEAQ (reference sequence). The CDR3 extends over 14 amino acids. The ends were cut back, 5 bases at V and 1 base at J, with 12 bases in the middle. CDR3 loop: CASSPLSTSYEQYF. The DNA of the CDR3 is TGTGCCAGCAGCCCACTATCCACGTCCTACGAGCAGTACTTC.

J is TRBJ1-1 and V is TRBV12-3 or TRBV12-4; D is uncertain. V was trimmed by 3 bases and J by 7 bases, leaving 9 bases between them. CDR3 length: 12 amino acids. CDR3 residues: CASSLILSEAFF. DNA for the CDR3: TGTGCCAGCAGTTTGATCTTAAGTGAAGCTTTCTTT.

About this clone itself: Germline is not matched at one junction end, which may reflect a read error. V usage is TRBV7-7 and J usage is TRBJ2-1, with a tentative D call TRBD2 (5 bases). This CDR3 has 16 residues. Germline values: CDR1 SSHAT, CDR2 FNYEAQ (reference sequence). The CDR3 DNA reads TGTGCTAGCAGCTTAGCAGGTCAGCGGTCCTGGGGTGAGCAGTTCTTC. Protein product: CASSLAGQRSWGEQFF.

The chain combines TRBV5-4 with TRBJ1-1, with 7 bases fitting TRBD1. The J segment lost 1 base and the V segment lost 3 bases, leaving 3 bases of the junction unmatched. This CDR3 has 14 residues. Germline values: CDR1 SGHNT, CDR2 YYREEE (reference sequence). The CDR3 nucleotides are TGTGCCAGCAGCTGGGGGACAGCGAACACTGAAGCTTTCTTT. Protein sequence: CASSWGTANTEAFF.

V usage is TRBV19 and J usage is TRBJ2-7, with TRBD2 matching over 13 bases. The CDR3 sequence is 14 residues long. CDR1 is LNHDA, CDR2 SQIVND, per germline (reference sequence). V was pared by 5 bases and J by 7 bases, with 5 bases of the junction left unmatched. The CDR3 region is CASSRLAGGVEQYF. The CDR3 coding sequence is TGTGCCAGTAGTCGACTAGCGGGGGGAGTGGAGCAGTACTTC.

V gene TRBV7-2 combines with J gene TRBJ2-5; 10 nucleotides line up with TRBD1. The CDR3 runs to 16 residues. J gave up 2 bases and V 5 bases, and 8 bases lay outside the gene matches. Per the germline V gene, CDR1 is SGHTA and CDR2 is FQGNSA. This CDR3 is CASSRMTGGQQETQYF. DNA of the CDR3: TGTGCCAGCAGCCGGATGACAGGGGGCCAACAAGAGACCCAGTACTTC.

V and J are TRBV9 and TRBJ2-5; D possibly corresponds to TRBD2 (5 bases). The CDR3 length is 15 residues. V was shortened by 4 bases and J by 5 bases, with 18 bases between the two germline ends. In germline, CDR1 is SGDLS, CDR2 YYNGEE. The CDR3 is CASSPRVSTGETQYF. In nucleotides, the CDR3 is TGTGCCAGCAGCCCTCGGGTCTCGACGGGGGAGACCCAGTACTTC.

The chain uses TRBV18 and TRBJ2-7; a possible D gene is TRBD2 (5 bases). Trimming removed 3 bases from V and 2 bases from J, with 17 bases in between. The CDR3 contains 16 residues. The germline V gene encodes CDR1 KGHSH and CDR2 LQKENI. CDR3 amino acids: CASSPSSVTRAYEQYF. The CDR3 bases are TGTGCCAGCTCACCCTCGTCTGTAACGAGGGCCTACGAGCAGTACTTC. The full variable domain, completed using reference TRBV18 and TRBJ2-7, is NAGVMQNPRHLVRRRGQEARLRCSPMKGHSHVYWYRQLPEEGLKFMVYLQKENIIDESGMPKERFSAEFPKEGPSILRIQQVVRGDSAAYFCASSPSSVTRAYEQYFGPGTRLTVT.

This clone has more than one count but fewer than ten. V usage is TRBV29-1 and J usage is TRBJ1-4, with D maybe TRBD1 (5 bases). CDR1 SQVTM and CDR2 ANQGSEA come from the germline V gene. The V end lost 6 bases, the J end lost 3 bases, and 11 bases lay between the germline ends. The CDR3 totals 13 residues. In DNA, the CDR3 is TGCAGCGTCGGGCGAGGGGCTAATGAAAAACTGTTTTTT. It translates to CSVGRGANEKLFF.

This chain connects TRBV19 to TRBJ1-4, with 11 bases aligning to TRBD1. CDR1 LNHDA and CDR2 SQIVND come from the germline V gene (reference sequence). The CDR3 runs 18 residues. Losses at the gene ends were 5 bases for V and 3 bases for J; bases not matched to a gene: 11. This chain's CDR3 is CASSSGPGQGASNEKLFF. The CDR3 DNA sequence: TGTGCCAGTAGTTCGGGTCCTGGACAGGGGGCATCTAATGAAAAACTGTTTTTT.

The rearrangement links TRBV2 to TRBJ1-6; 7 bases are shared with TRBD1. The CDR3 covers 14 residues. The V gene's germline CDR1 is SNHLY and CDR2 FYNNEI. Germline trimming cut 4 bases from V and 11 bases from J; bases unmatched to any gene: 8. The CDR3, as DNA: TGTGCCAGCAGTGTGAGCAAGGGGGCACCACCCCTCCACTTT. Translating it yields CASSVSKGAPPLHF. Variable domain in full (rest from reference TRBV2 and TRBJ1-6): EPEVTQTPSHQVTQMGQEVILRCVPISNHLYFYWYRQILGQKVEFLVSFYNNEISEKSEIFDDQFSVERPDGSNFTLKIRSTKLEDSAMYFCASSVSKGAPPLHFGNGTRLTVT.

This rearrangement joins TRBV7-2 to TRBJ2-7; D ambiguous. The germline gives CDR1 SGHTA, CDR2 FQGNSA. The V end lost 5 bases, the J end lost 6 bases, and 20 bases lay between the germline ends. This CDR3 region has 15 residues. This CDR3 is CASSRQSMGPSEQYF. CDR3 sequence (DNA): TGTGCCAGCAGCCGGCAGTCGATGGGCCCCTCCGAGCAGTACTTC.

The chain employs TRBV19 and TRBJ1-4, with D possibly TRBD1 on 6 matching bases. The CDR3 consists of 15 residues. Trimming shortened V by 4 bases and J by 8 bases, and 17 bases separated the two germline ends. Per the germline V gene, CDR1 is LNHDA and CDR2 is SQIVND (reference sequence). The CDR3 sequence is CASSKGGATQEKLFF. The CDR3 nucleotides are TGTGCCAGTAGTAAAGGGGGGGCAACCCAGGAAAAACTGTTTTTT.

The chain joins TRBV29-1 to TRBJ2-1; TRBD1 aligns across 7 bases. This CDR3 is built from 12 residues. Germline assignment: CDR1 SQVTM and CDR2 ANQGSEA. V trimming: 7 bases; J trimming: 8 bases; junction bases outside the gene matches: 8. The CDR3 coding sequence is TGCAGCGGAAAGGGGGCGGAAGATGAGCAGTTCTTC. Protein: CSGKGAEDEQFF.

Turning to this clone: This same CDR3 is encoded by further DNA sequences in the sample. This rearrangement joins TRBV5-1 to TRBJ1-1, with no clear D. Germline values: CDR1 SGHRS, CDR2 YFSETQ. Trimming removed 1 base from V and 0 bases from J, with 7 bases in between. The CDR3 length is 14 residues. In nucleotides, the CDR3 is TGCGCCAGCAGCTTGTTGGATTTGAACACTGAAGCTTTCTTT. It codes for CASSLLDLNTEAFF.

In DNA form, the CDR3 reads TGCGCCAGCAGCCAACCGGGACAGCGGGACAAAAACATTCAGTACTTC. This gives the protein CASSQPGQRDKNIQYF. The rearrangement links TRBV4-1 to TRBJ2-4; D is perhaps TRBD1 or TRBD2 (7 bases each). The CDR3 runs to 16 residues. V lost 2 bases and J 3 bases, leaving 14 bases between the germline ends. The germline CDR1 and CDR2 sequences are MGHRA and YSYEKL.

V usage is TRBV28 and J usage is TRBJ1-3; 8 nucleotides match TRBD1. Germline trimming cut 5 bases from V and 4 bases from J; bases unmatched to any gene: 10. Germline CDR1 reads MDHEN; CDR2 reads SYDVKM. This CDR3 has 16 residues. The CDR3 sequence: CASSSPGQEAGNTIYF. The CDR3 DNA is TGTGCCAGCAGTAGCCCGGGACAGGAAGCGGGAAACACCATATATTTT.

The V and J genes are TRBV19 and TRBJ2-4; a weak D match, TRBD1 (6 bases). This CDR3 region has 14 residues. Germline CDR1 LNHDA, CDR2 SQIVND (reference sequence). V was shortened by 7 bases and J by 8 bases, with 18 bases between the two germline ends. CDR3 sequence: CASMGPPGVDIQYF. CDR3 coding DNA: TGTGCCAGTATGGGGCCCCCAGGGGTGGACATTCAGTACTTC.

The chain is built from TRBV27 and TRBJ1-1, with D possibly matching TRBD1 (5 bases). The length of the CDR3 is 15 residues. Germline values: CDR1 MNHEY, CDR2 SMNVEV (reference sequence). The V gene lost 1 base and the J gene lost 1 base, with 10 bases spanning the gap. The DNA of the CDR3 is TGTGCCAGCAGTTTATACTGGGGGGAGAACACTGAAGCTTTCTTT. It codes for CASSLYWGENTEAFF.

The chain joins TRBV28 to TRBJ2-1, with D possibly TRBD2 on 6 matching bases. V shed 6 bases and J shed 10 bases, with 13 bases lying between them. CDR1 and CDR2 from the germline V gene are MDHEN and SYDVKM. This CDR3 spans 12 amino acids. The CDR3 is CASRTRSSEQFF. The CDR3 DNA follows: TGTGCCAGCAGGACTAGATCGTCCGAGCAGTTCTTC.

The V gene is TRBV19, the J gene TRBJ2-3; TRBD1 or TRBD2 may be the D gene (6 bases each). The CDR3 consists of 13 residues. Germline V lookup: CDR1 LNHDA, CDR2 SQIVND (reference sequence). V lost 8 bases to trimming and J lost 2 bases, with 11 bases between them. Here the CDR3 reads CASGGGHTDTQYF. CDR3 DNA: TGTGCCAGTGGAGGGGGGCACACAGATACGCAGTATTTT.

The rearrangement links TRBV7-2 to TRBJ2-7; TRBD1 matches at 9 bases. The CDR3 is made up of 15 amino acids. Per germline, CDR1 SGHTA and CDR2 FQGNSA. V shed 2 bases, J shed 3 bases, and the junction held 5 bases outside the gene matches. CDR3 nucleotide sequence: TGTGCCAGCAGCTTACCGGGACAGGGTGTCTACGAGCAGTACTTC. Protein sequence: CASSLPGQGVYEQYF.

The chain uses TRBV3-1 (or the pseudogene TRBV3-2) and TRBJ2-7; D perhaps matches TRBD2 (9 bases). Germline CDR1 LGHDT, CDR2 YNNKEL (reference sequence). V was clipped by 5 bases and J by 7 bases, with 21 bases between them. The CDR3 length is 15 residues. The CDR3 DNA sequence: TGTGCCAGCAGCGAATGGCGGGGGGGGACAGGAGAGCAGTACTTC. This gives the protein CASSEWRGGTGEQYF.

V is TRBV3-1 (or the pseudogene TRBV3-2) and J is TRBJ1-3, with a weak D call TRBD1 (5 bases). Deletions cut 0 bases from V and 0 bases from J, with 12 bases between. There are 17 residues in the CDR3. Germline V gene sequence: CDR1 LGHDT, CDR2 YNNKEL (reference sequence). CDR3 coding DNA: TGTGCCAGCAGCCAAGATGCCGGGGCCTACTCTGGAAACACCATATATTTT. Translating gives CASSQDAGAYSGNTIYF.

V gene TRBV19 combines with J gene TRBJ2-1; D uncertain. This CDR3 region has 16 residues. Trimming took off 1 base at V and 6 bases at J, with 16 bases between the two ends. Looked up from germline, CDR1 is LNHDA and CDR2 is SQIVND (reference sequence). Here the CDR3 DNA reads TGTGCCAGTAGTATAGGGAGATCCCCCTACGCCAATGAGCAGTTCTTC. Amino acid sequence: CASSIGRSPYANEQFF.